The source of this T cell receptor (beta chain) is a study of PD-1 blockade in classical Hodgkin lymphoma. In the study overall: A 3 mg/kg intravenous dose of nivolumab was received by patients every 2 weeks. General observations from the study: Differences between repertoires have undefined causes, possibly disease activity or prior therapy. As was reported, newly diagnosed patients showed lower baseline TCR diversity than healthy donors did.

Each of the patients experienced relapse following autologous stem cell transplantation, and their brentuximab vedotin exposure differed. Worth noting for this clone: The antigen is not known.

The CDR3 contains 14 residues. Trimming took off 4 bases at V and 0 bases at J, with 9 bases between the two ends. Germline lookup yields CDR1 ENHRY and CDR2 SYGVKD. Method: immunoSEQ multiplex PCR; TCRdb's copy keeps in-frame clones and lacks some. The table records 25,000 to 35,000 clones, approximately 82% of them present only once. This sequence was found in a human donor with classical Hodgkin lymphoma. This specimen was peripheral blood mononuclear cells (PBMCs), taken before the second cycle of nivolumab. This chain uses TRBV10-3 with TRBJ1-1; D remains ambiguous. This CDR3 reads CAISGPAMNTEAFF. The CDR3 coding sequence is TGTGCCATCAGTGGGCCGGCCATGAACACTGAAGCTTTCTTT.